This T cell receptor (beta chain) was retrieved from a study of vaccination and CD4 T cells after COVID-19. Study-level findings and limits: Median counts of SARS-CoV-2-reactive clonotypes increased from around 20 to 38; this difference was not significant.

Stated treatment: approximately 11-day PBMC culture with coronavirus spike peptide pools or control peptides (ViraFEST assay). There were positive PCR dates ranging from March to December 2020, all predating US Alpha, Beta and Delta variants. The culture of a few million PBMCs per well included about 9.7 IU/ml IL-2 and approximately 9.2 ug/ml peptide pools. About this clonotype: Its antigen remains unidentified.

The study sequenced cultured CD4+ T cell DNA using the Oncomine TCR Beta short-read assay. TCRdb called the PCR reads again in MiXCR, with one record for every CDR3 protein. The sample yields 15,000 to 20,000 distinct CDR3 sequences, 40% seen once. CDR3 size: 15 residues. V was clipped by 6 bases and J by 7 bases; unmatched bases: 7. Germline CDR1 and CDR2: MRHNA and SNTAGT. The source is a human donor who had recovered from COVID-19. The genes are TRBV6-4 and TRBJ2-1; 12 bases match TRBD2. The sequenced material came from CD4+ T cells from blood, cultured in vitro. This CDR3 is CASRSTSGRTNEQFF. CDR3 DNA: TGTGCCAGCAGGAGTACTAGCGGGAGGACTAATGAGCAGTTCTTC.